What follows describes a single T cell receptor beta chain. Its antigen is not yet known. An end of the junction differs from the germline gene, which may be a read error. The data belong to a study of TIL therapy for anti-PD-1-resistant metastatic lung cancer (dated by TCRdb to about 2021). Looking at the study overall: Before any PD-1/PD-L1 blockade was given, tumors were harvested, nivolumab was then administered, and patients who progressed went on to receive lymphodepletion, an infusion of expanded TIL, and IL-2. Enrolled patients had a median age of roughly 50 years (range 38-75) and a median tumor PD-L1 proportion score of less than 7%. The cohort was predominantly lung adenocarcinoma, with four EGFR-mutant and two ALK-rearranged tumors, and half of patients were current or former smokers. Across the cohort, whole-exome sequencing showed a median non-synonymous tumor mutation burden of 1.5 mutations per megabase. Tumor and peripheral blood T cell receptor beta sequencing was used to track clonotypes across tumor, expanded TIL product and serial blood samples. What the authors observed across the whole study: The baseline peripheral repertoire was partially replaced by infused TIL clonotypes, which then decayed over months, and no apparent association between persistence and response was found. The study protocol defined all tumor marker inferences as exploratory. Because the cohort was highly selected, with more treatment-naive, never-smoker and oncogene-addicted patients than is typical, generalizability is limited.

The immunoSEQ v3 hsTCRB kit was used to amplify TCR beta CDR3 regions from genomic DNA through bias-controlled multiplex PCR. TCR libraries were sequenced on an Illumina NextSeq 500 to around 2 million read pairs for survey level or roughly 4.5-6.5 million for deep level. Concerning the study's data processing: The immunoSEQ Analyzer software assigned V, D and J genes, filtered out non-productive sequences, and reported clonality. Repertoires of infused TIL and blood were compared using productive Simpson clonality and the Morisita overlap index of productive TRB rearrangements. Absolute clonotype counts in blood were estimated by multiplying the lymphocyte count by the CD3+ fraction and by the productive frequency of the clone. TCRdb obtained this table from immuneACCESS and retained in-frame rearrangements with V and J assigned. These tables miss some clones; where compared with another copy, unresolved V genes account for less than half of the shortfall, and the remainder is unexplained. V and J calls and clone size are those listed in that table; D and trimming were worked out from the DNA. The sample yields more than 45,000 clones; around four fifths were counted once. 1.5% to 2% of the sample lies in the top ten.

The time point label here, explained by the study, means: pre-treatment sample, taken before nivolumab and TIL therapy. Adults with stage 4 NSCLC were enrolled in a dual-center phase I trial from late 2017 to January 2020. Samples were obtained from a single-arm, open-label phase I trial in which tumor-infiltrating lymphocyte therapy with nivolumab was evaluated in advanced non-small cell lung cancer. Blood mononuclear cells from EDTA tubes were separated on a Ficoll gradient and snap-frozen as pellets, and DNA was extracted from the cells using a Qiagen mini-prep kit. From the cysteine through the phenylalanine, the CDR3 covers 14 amino acids. Here the CDR3 DNA is all that survives: 42 bases in frame from base 1. The germline V gene specifies MNHEY as CDR1 and SVGAGI as CDR2.

This TCR was sampled from a person between 25 and 79 years old with non-small cell lung cancer. The chain is assembled from TRBV6-5 and TRBJ2-7; 8 junctional bases match TRBD2. The material sequenced was blood, taken at baseline. The DNA sequence reads TGTGCCAGCAGCTACTCGACTAGCGCCTACGAGCAGTACTTC. Its protein reads: CASSYSTSAYEQYF.